This is a list of T cell receptor beta chains from one sample in a study of early T cells in non-severe SARS-CoV-2 infection. From the 5' RACE reads, TCRdb called clonotypes with MiXCR, one entry per CDR3 protein. The data contain some 70,000 distinct CDR3 sequences, around 9% of them seen just once; the ten biggest clones take up roughly 3%. Sequenced material: whole blood. Receptor source: an adult who was a healthcare worker with PCR-confirmed SARS-CoV-2 infection or an uninfected control (not recorded which). Each CDR3 is given without its conserved first and last residue.

v_gene	j_gene	CDR3aa
TRBV28	TRBJ2-1	ASSLRQGRGNEQF
TRBV5-6	TRBJ1-1	ASSGTAYTEAF
TRBV27	TRBJ2-3	ASSGLAGGSGTDTQY
TRBV7-2	TRBJ2-3	ASSLSGGLGTDTQY
TRBV7-9	TRBJ2-1	ASSLTAGLGNEQF
TRBV20-1	TRBJ2-1	SARGGLAFGEQF
TRBV6-4	TRBJ1-2	ASRREAGGNYGYT
TRBV4-3	TRBJ1-1	ASSRGNTEAF
TRBV10-3	TRBJ2-3	AISESSDSPTQY
TRBV20-1	TRBJ2-7	SASATDQYEQY
TRBV9	TRBJ2-7	ASSVGGGPTYEQY
TRBV27	TRBJ2-5	ASSFSGGRTQY
TRBV9	TRBJ2-5	ASSVQDVGEGETQY
TRBV7-2	TRBJ1-1	ASSILGQNTEAF
TRBV12-3/TRBV12-4	TRBJ2-5	ASKQGAGETQY
TRBV14	TRBJ1-2	ASSQWGYNYGYT
TRBV5-1	TRBJ2-4	ASSLGDLLTAKNIQY
TRBV27	TRBJ2-4	ASSSLAAGENIQY